A single TCR beta chain is shown here with its context. Its antigen is not known. Sequenced by immunoSEQ multiplex PCR; TCRdb stores in-frame clones only, minus some. The sample has 130,000 to 150,000 clones; about 90% are singletons. The CDR3 has 12 amino acids. V was clipped by 5 bases and J by 6 bases, with 11 bases between them. Germline V gene lookup returns CDR1 MDHEN and CDR2 SYDVKM. This sample is drawn from a study of T cell responses to AZD1222 COVID-19 vaccine. Overall study results and limits: There were vaccine-associated CD4 TCRs across spike, dominant at 160-218 and 743-854. Only five to seven AZD1222 recipients were seropositive at baseline. The donor cohort was predominantly white British with a female majority, and clonal diversity may have been underestimated.

The clonotype originates from an adult in good health. The chain carries TRBV28 and TRBJ2-7; D is unresolved. Sequenced here: peripheral blood, sampled on day 0 of AZD1222 vaccination. CDR3 amino acids: CASSRLSPEQYF. CDR3 nucleotides: TGTGCCAGCAGTCGACTTAGCCCCGAGCAGTACTTC.